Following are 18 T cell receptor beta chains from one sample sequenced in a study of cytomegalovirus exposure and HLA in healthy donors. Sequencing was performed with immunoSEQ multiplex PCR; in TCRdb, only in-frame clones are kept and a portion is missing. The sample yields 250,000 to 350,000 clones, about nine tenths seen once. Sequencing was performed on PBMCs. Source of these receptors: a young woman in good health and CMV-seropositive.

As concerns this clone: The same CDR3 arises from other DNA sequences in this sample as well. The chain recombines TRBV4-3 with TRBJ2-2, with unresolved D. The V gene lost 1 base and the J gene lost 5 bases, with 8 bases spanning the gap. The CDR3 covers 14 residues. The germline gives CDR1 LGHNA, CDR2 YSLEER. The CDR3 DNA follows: TGCGCCAGCAGCCAAGCACAGAGAACCGGGGAGCTGTTTTTT. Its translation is CASSQAQRTGELFF.

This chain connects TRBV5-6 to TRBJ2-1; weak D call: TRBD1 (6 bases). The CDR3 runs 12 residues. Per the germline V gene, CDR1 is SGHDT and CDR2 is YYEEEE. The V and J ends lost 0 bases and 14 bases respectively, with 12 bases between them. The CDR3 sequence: CASSLGRGKEFF. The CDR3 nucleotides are TGTGCCAGCAGCTTGGGCAGGGGCAAGGAGTTCTTC.

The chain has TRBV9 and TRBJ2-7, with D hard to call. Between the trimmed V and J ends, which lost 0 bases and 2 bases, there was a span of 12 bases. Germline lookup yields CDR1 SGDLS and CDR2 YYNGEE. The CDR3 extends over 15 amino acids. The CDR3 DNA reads TGTGCCAGCAGCGTAGGAGGCAGAGAGACCTACGAGCAGTACTTC. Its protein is CASSVGGRETYEQYF. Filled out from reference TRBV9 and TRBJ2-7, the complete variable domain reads DSGVTQTPKHLITATGQRVTLRCSPRSGDLSVYWYQQSLDQGLQFLIQYYNGEERAKGNILERFSAQQFPDLHSELNLSSLELGDSALYFCASSVGGRETYEQYFGPGTRLTVT.

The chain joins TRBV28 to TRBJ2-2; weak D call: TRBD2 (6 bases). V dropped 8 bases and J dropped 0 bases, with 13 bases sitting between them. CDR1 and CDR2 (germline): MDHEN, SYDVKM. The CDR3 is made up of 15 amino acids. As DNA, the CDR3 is TGTGCCAGCTTGGAGGGGTGGTCGAACACCGGGGAGCTGTTTTTT. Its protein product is CASLEGWSNTGELFF.

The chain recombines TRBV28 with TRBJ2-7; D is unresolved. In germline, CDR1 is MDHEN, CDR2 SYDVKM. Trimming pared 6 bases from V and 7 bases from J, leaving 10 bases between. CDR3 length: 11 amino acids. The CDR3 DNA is TGTGCCAGCAGAAACATCGGAGAGCAGTACTTC. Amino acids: CASRNIGEQYF.

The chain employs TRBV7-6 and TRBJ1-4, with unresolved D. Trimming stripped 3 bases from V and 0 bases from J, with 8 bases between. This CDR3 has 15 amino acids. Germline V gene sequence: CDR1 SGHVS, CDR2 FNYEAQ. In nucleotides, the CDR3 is TGTGCCAGCAGCTTGGCCGACTCAACTAATGAAAAACTGTTTTTT. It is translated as CASSLADSTNEKLFF.

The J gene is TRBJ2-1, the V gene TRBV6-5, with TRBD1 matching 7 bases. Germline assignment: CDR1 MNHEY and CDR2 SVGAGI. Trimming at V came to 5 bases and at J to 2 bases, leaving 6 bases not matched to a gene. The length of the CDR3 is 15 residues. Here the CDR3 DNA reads TGTGCCAGCAGTCTCCTAGGACAGGCCTACAATGAGCAGTTCTTC. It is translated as CASSLLGQAYNEQFF.

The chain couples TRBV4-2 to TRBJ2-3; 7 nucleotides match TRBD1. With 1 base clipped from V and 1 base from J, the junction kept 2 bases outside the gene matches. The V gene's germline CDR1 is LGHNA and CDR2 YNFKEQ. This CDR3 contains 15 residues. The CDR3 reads CASSQGQGGTDTQYF. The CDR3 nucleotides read TGTGCCAGCAGCCAAGGACAGGGTGGCACAGATACGCAGTATTTT.

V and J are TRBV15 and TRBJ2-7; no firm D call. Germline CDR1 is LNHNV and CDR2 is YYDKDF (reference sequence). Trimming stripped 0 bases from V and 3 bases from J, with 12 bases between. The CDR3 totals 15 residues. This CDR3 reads CATSRDSPAVYEQYF. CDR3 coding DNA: TGTGCCACCAGCAGAGATAGTCCGGCCGTCTACGAGCAGTACTTC. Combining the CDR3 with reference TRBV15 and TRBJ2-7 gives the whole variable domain DAMVIQNPRYQVTQFGKPVTLSCSQTLNHNVMYWYQQKSSQAPKLLFHYYDKDFNNEADTPDNFQSRRPNTSFCFLDIRSPGLGDTAMYLCATSRDSPAVYEQYFGPGTRLTVT.

The CDR3 region is CASSSPPTEDHTEAFF. The DNA of the CDR3 is TGTGCCAGCAGCTCCCCTCCGACGGAGGATCACACTGAAGCTTTCTTT. This chain uses TRBV5-6 with TRBJ1-1; no definite D call. The CDR3 is made up of 16 amino acids. Per germline, CDR1 SGHDT and CDR2 YYEEEE. With 3 bases removed from V and 3 bases from J, the gap between germline ends came to 18 bases.

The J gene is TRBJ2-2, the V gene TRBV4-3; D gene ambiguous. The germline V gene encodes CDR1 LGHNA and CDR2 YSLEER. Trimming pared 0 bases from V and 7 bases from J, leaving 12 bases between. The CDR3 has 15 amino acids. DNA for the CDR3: TGCGCCAGCAGCCAAGATTGGGGTACTTACGGGGAGCTGTTTTTT. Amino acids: CASSQDWGTYGELFF.

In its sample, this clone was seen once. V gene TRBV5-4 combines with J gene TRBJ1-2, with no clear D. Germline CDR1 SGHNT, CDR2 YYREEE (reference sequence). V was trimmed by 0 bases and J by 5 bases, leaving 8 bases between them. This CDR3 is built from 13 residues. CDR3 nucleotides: TGTGCCAGCAGCTTGGGCGGTCCTTATGGCTACACCTTC. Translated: CASSLGGPYGYTF.

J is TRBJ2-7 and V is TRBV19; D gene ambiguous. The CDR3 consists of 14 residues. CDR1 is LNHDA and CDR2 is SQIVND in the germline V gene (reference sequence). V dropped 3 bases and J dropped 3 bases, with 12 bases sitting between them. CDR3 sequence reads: CASSMYSGSYEQYF. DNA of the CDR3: TGTGCCAGTAGTATGTATAGTGGCAGCTACGAGCAGTACTTC.

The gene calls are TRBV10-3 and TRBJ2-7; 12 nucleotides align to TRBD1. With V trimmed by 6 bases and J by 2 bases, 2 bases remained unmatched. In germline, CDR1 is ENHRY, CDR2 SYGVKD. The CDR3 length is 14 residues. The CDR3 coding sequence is TGTGCCATCAGGGGACAGGGGGCCCCCTACGAGCAGTACTTC. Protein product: CAIRGQGAPYEQYF.

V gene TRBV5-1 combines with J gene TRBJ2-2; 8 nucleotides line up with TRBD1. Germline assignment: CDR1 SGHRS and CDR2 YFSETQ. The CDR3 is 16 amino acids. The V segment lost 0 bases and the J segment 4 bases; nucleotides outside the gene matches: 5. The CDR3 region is CASSLGQGAATGELFF. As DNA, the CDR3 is TGCGCCAGCAGCTTGGGGCAGGGGGCGGCCACCGGGGAGCTGTTTTTT.

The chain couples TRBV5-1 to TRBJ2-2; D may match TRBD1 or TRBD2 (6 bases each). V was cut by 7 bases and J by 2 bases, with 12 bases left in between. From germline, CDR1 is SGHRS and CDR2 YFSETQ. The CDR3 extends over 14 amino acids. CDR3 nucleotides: TGCGCCAGCTACAGGGAGGAAAACACCGGGGAGCTGTTTTTT. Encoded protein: CASYREENTGELFF.

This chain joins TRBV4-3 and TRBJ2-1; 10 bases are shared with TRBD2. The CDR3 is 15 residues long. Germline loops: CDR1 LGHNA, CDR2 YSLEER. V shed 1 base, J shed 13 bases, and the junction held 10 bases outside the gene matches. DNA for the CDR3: TGCGCCAGCAGCCAAGGGACTAGCGGCTTCTCGGTCCAGTTCTTC. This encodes CASSQGTSGFSVQFF.

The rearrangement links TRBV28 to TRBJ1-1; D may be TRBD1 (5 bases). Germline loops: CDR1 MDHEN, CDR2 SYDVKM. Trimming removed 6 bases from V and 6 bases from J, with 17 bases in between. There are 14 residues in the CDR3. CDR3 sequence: CASRSQGKLAEAFF. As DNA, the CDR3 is TGTGCCAGCAGATCCCAGGGAAAACTTGCTGAAGCTTTCTTT.